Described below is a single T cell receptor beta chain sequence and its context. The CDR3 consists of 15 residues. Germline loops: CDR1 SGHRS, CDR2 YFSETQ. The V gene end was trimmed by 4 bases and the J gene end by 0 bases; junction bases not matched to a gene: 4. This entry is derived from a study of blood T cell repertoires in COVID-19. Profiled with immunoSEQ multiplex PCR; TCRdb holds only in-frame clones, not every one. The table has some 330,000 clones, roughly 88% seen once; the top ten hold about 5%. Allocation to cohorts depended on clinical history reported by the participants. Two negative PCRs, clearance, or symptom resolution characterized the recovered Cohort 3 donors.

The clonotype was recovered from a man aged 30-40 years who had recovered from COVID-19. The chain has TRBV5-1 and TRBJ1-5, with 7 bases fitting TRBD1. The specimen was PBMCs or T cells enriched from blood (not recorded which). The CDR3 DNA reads TGCGCCAGCAGCCTGGGACAGAATAGCAATCAGCCCCAGCATTTT. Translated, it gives CASSLGQNSNQPQHF.